This is a list of T cell receptor beta chains from one sample in a study of CD8 T cells in ankylosing spondylitis. One entry per CDR3 protein results from TCRdb running MiXCR on the 5' RACE reads. The repertoire holds around 540,000 distinct CDR3 sequences, with about an eighth as singletons. Input material: blood, either unsorted or a sorted T cell fraction (not recorded which). The receptors originated from a male donor with ankylosing spondylitis. CDR3s include the opening cysteine and the closing phenylalanine or tryptophan. A D gene is named only where the DNA matches it firmly. The size field is filled for only some rows; it gives once, few, many or a size class.

>NA|TRBV5-1|many|TRBJ2-2
CASSFQTGELFF
TGCGCCAGCAGCTTCCAGACCGGGGAGCTGTTTTTT
>TRBD2|TRBV5-4|NA|TRBJ2-7
CASSLWGGKGYEQYF
TGTGCCAGCAGCTTGTGGGGGGGGAAAGGGTACGAGCAGTACTTC
>NA|TRBV12-3/TRBV12-4|few|TRBJ2-1
CASSGSRSEQFF
TGTGCCAGCAGTGGGTCGCGAAGTGAGCAGTTCTTC
>TRBD1|TRBV6-1|NA|TRBJ1-2
CASGNNWDSLIFNYGYTF
TGTGCCAGCGGCAATAATTGGGACAGCCTGATTTTTAACTATGGCTACACCTTC
>TRBD1|TRBV20-1|NA|TRBJ2-3
CSARGTGKDTQYF
TGCAGTGCTAGGGGGACAGGGAAAGATACGCAGTATTTT
>NA|TRBV2|NA|TRBJ1-6
CASTMTAFDSPLHF
TGTGCCAGCACCATGACAGCGTTCGATTCACCCCTCCACTTT
>NA|TRBV5-1|many|TRBJ2-1
CASSLDSTAYNEQFF
TGCGCCAGCAGCCTAGACAGTACCGCCTACAATGAGCAGTTCTTC
>TRBD2|TRBV29-1|few|TRBJ2-1
CSVSSSGSTYEQFF
TGCAGCGTTTCTTCTAGCGGGAGCACCTATGAGCAGTTCTTC
>TRBD2|TRBV7-2|NA|TRBJ2-4
CASSLGGSAKNIQYF
TGTGCCAGCAGCTTGGGGGGGTCAGCCAAAAACATTCAGTACTTC
>TRBD2|TRBV7-9|many|TRBJ2-5
CASSQITSDVETQYF
TGTGCCAGCAGCCAGATCACTAGCGATGTGGAGACCCAGTACTTC
>NA|TRBV5-1|many|TRBJ2-1
CASSLGAADDNEQFF
TGCGCCAGCAGCTTGGGAGCCGCGGATGACAATGAGCAGTTCTTC
>NA|TRBV3-1|NA|TRBJ2-5
CASSQGKGKETQYF
TGTGCCAGCAGCCAAGGGAAGGGAAAAGAGACCCAGTACTTC
>NA|TRBV7-2|few|TRBJ1-1
CASSLGVLSTEAFF
TGTGCCAGCAGCTTAGGGGTGTTGTCCACTGAAGCTTTCTTT
>NA|TRBV20-1|NA|TRBJ2-7
CSARDRVTPYEQYF
TGCAGTGCTAGAGATCGAGTTACTCCCTACGAGCAGTACTTC
>NA|TRBV11-2|few|TRBJ1-1
CASSFGGAGTTEAFF
TGTGCCAGCAGCTTCGGAGGGGCTGGGACCACTGAAGCTTTCTTT
>NA|TRBV20-1|many|TRBJ2-1
CSADRGGADEQFF
TGCAGTGCTGATCGCGGAGGGGCCGATGAGCAGTTCTTC
>NA|TRBV24-1|many|TRBJ2-6
CATSDSQGAGANVLTF
TGTGCCACCAGTGACTCCCAGGGAGCTGGGGCCAACGTCCTGACTTTC
>NA|TRBV14|few|TRBJ1-1
CASSQEIWKDTEAFF
TGTGCCAGCAGCCAAGAGATTTGGAAAGACACTGAAGCTTTCTTT
>NA|TRBV20-1|many|TRBJ2-7
CSAPTGPAYEQYF
TGCAGTGCTCCAACGGGCCCAGCCTACGAGCAGTACTTC
>TRBD2|TRBV29-1|few|TRBJ2-3
CSVETLRSGRRADTQYF
TGCAGCGTTGAGACCCTGAGGAGCGGGAGACGGGCAGATACGCAGTATTTT
>NA|TRBV24-1|NA|TRBJ1-1
CATSGGVNTEAFF
TGTGCCACCAGCGGTGGGGTGAACACTGAAGCTTTCTTT
>NA|TRBV29-1|few|TRBJ2-1
CSVTMGGRGQFF
TGCAGCGTGACCATGGGGGGACGGGGGCAGTTCTTC
>NA|TRBV10-3|few|TRBJ2-5
CAIMEGGRQETQYF
TGTGCCATCATGGAGGGGGGGCGGCAAGAGACCCAGTACTTC
>NA|TRBV15|few|TRBJ2-3
CATSRLPLASTDTQYF
TGTGCCACCAGCAGACTGCCATTAGCGAGCACAGATACGCAGTATTTT
>TRBD1|TRBV6-5|NA|TRBJ2-1
CASSSRQGATNEQFF
TGTGCCAGCAGTTCCAGACAGGGGGCAACGAATGAGCAGTTCTTC
>TRBD1|TRBV20-1|many|TRBJ1-2
CSASEGARAYGYTF
TGCAGTGCTTCCGAGGGGGCGCGAGCCTATGGCTACACCTTC
>NA|TRBV20-1|few|TRBJ2-3
CSARDRGATDTQYF
TGCAGTGCTAGAGATCGGGGGGCCACAGATACGCAGTATTTT
>NA|TRBV27|few|TRBJ1-5
CASSYRDRNQPQHF
TGTGCCAGCAGTTACCGGGACCGCAATCAGCCCCAGCATTTT
>NA|TRBV5-1|few|TRBJ2-1
CASSLHESYNEQFF
TGCGCCAGCAGCTTGCATGAGAGCTACAATGAGCAGTTCTTC
>TRBD1|TRBV20-1|few|TRBJ2-3
CSARDLQGYSTDTQYF
TGCAGTGCTAGAGATCTACAGGGGTATAGCACAGATACGCAGTATTTT
>NA|TRBV20-1|NA|TRBJ1-5
CSVTEESNQPQHF
TGCAGTGTGACTGAGGAGTCCAATCAGCCCCAGCATTTT
>TRBD2|TRBV19|NA|TRBJ2-2
CASTPASGSAGELFF
TGTGCCAGTACCCCGGCTAGCGGGAGTGCCGGGGAGCTGTTTTTT
>TRBD2|TRBV15|few|TRBJ2-7
CATSRPGLVSEQYF
TGTGCCACCAGCAGACCGGGACTAGTAAGCGAGCAGTACTTC
>NA|TRBV5-4|NA|TRBJ2-1
CASSFTVSYNEQFF
TGTGCCAGCAGCTTCACAGTCTCCTACAATGAGCAGTTCTTC
>TRBD1|TRBV18|few|TRBJ2-3
CASRETGVGTDTQYF
TGTGCCAGCAGAGAGACAGGGGTGGGCACAGATACGCAGTATTTT
>NA|TRBV11-2|many|TRBJ2-3
CASSLSSDTQYF
TGTGCCAGCAGCTTGAGCTCAGATACGCAGTATTTT